Listed below are T cell receptor beta chains from one sample, sequenced in a study of T-cell memory formation after mild COVID-19. One entry per CDR3 protein results from TCRdb running MiXCR on the 5' RACE reads. The sample has 400,000 to 500,000 distinct CDR3 sequences; 20% to 30% are singletons. Sequences were obtained from PBMCs or a T cell subset sorted from them (not recorded which). Every receptor here comes from an adult woman who had mild COVID-19 (a few samples of this study predate the infection). Cell type and time point are not known. The CDR3 runs from the conserved cysteine through the conserved F or W. A D gene is named only where the DNA matches it firmly. The listing skips clone size in some rows; elsewhere it reads once, few, many or a size class.

size	V	D	length	J	DNA	CDR3
NA	TRBV5-6	NA	14	TRBJ1-2	TGTGCCAGCAGTCGGGGGAGGGTGGACTATGGCTACACCTTC	CASSRGRVDYGYTF
few	TRBV24-1	TRBD2	13	TRBJ2-1	TGTGCCACCTCCACTAGCGTAAGCAATGAGCAGTTCTTC	CATSTSVSNEQFF
NA	TRBV4-1	TRBD1	15	TRBJ2-7	TGCGCCAGCAGCCCGCGACAGGGGGCCTCCTACGAGCAGTACTTC	CASSPRQGASYEQYF
NA	TRBV14	NA	13	TRBJ1-1	TGTGCCAGCAGCCAAGATCCGGGAAGGGAAGCTTTCTTT	CASSQDPGREAFF
few	TRBV7-8	NA	14	TRBJ2-1	TGTGCCAGCAGCGCCCGAGTAGCCGGAGGTGAGCAGTTCTTC	CASSARVAGGEQFF
NA	TRBV6-5	NA	13	TRBJ1-2	TGTGCCAGCAGTTACGGGCCAGGGGAGGGCTACACCTTC	CASSYGPGEGYTF
few	TRBV7-9	TRBD1	19	TRBJ1-2	TGTGCCAGCTACATAAGCCAGGGGGGACCAAAATCCCTCAACTATGGCTACACCTTC	CASYISQGGPKSLNYGYTF
NA	TRBV10-3	TRBD1	15	TRBJ2-5	TGTGCCATCTCGGGGACAGGGGTCAGCCAAGAGACCCAGTACTTC	CAISGTGVSQETQYF
NA	TRBV29-1	NA	12	TRBJ1-1	TGCAGCGTTGAAGAGTCTGGGGCTGAAGCTTTCTTT	CSVEESGAEAFF
few	TRBV4-2	TRBD2	17	TRBJ2-3	TGTGCCAGCAGCCAAAAAGGGACTAGCGGGGACACAGATACGCAGTATTTT	CASSQKGTSGDTDTQYF
NA	TRBV5-4	NA	14	TRBJ1-2	TGTGCCAGCAGCTTGCCACAGGGTGGCTATGGCTACACCTTC	CASSLPQGGYGYTF
few	TRBV24-1	NA	14	TRBJ1-2	TGTGCCACCAGTGTCGACAGGATCAACTATGGCTACACCTTC	CATSVDRINYGYTF
NA	TRBV12-3/TRBV12-4	TRBD2	15	TRBJ2-7	TGTGCCAGCAGTTCTAGGACTAGTAGGTCCTACGAGCAGTACTTC	CASSSRTSRSYEQYF
NA	TRBV20-1	NA	15	TRBJ1-1	TGCAGTGCGCCCAGGCCCAACAGGGAGAACACTGAAGCTTTCTTT	CSAPRPNRENTEAFF
NA	TRBV29-1	NA	18	TRBJ2-7	TGCAGCGTCCGGGCTGGGACCACCATAGAGGGGAACTCCTACGAGCAGTACTTC	CSVRAGTTIEGNSYEQYF
NA	TRBV7-9	TRBD1	14	TRBJ2-7	TGTGCCAGCAGCTTAGCGACAGGGCCCTACGAGCAGTACTTC	CASSLATGPYEQYF
few	TRBV30	NA	12	TRBJ2-7	TGTGCCTGGAGTGTCAGGGGTAGAGAGCAGTACTTC	CAWSVRGREQYF
NA	TRBV5-1	NA	14	TRBJ2-3	TGCGCCAGCAGCTGGGTAGAAGGCACAGATACGCAGTATTTT	CASSWVEGTDTQYF
NA	TRBV5-1	NA	16	TRBJ1-1	TGCGCCAGCAGCTTGGATTCGGCGACCAGGGACACTGAAGCTTTCTTT	CASSLDSATRDTEAFF
NA	TRBV29-1	TRBD1	13	TRBJ1-1	TGCAGCGCCGAGGGACAGTTGAACACTGAAGCTTTCTTT	CSAEGQLNTEAFF
NA	TRBV10-3	NA	18	TRBJ2-1	TGTGCCATCAGTGCGTCTACCGGGACCGCGAGCTCCTACAATGAGCAGTTCTTC	CAISASTGTASSYNEQFF
few	TRBV15	NA	17	TRBJ1-5	TGTGCCACCAGCACCCCGGTAGCCCAGGGGTCCACTCAGCCCCAGCATTTT	CATSTPVAQGSTQPQHF
NA	TRBV15	NA	14	TRBJ1-5	TGTGCCACCAGCAGAGATATGGGCAATCAGCCCCAGCATTTT	CATSRDMGNQPQHF
few	TRBV18	NA	15	TRBJ2-2	TGTGCCAGCTCACCACAGTACGGCCGGACCGGGGAGCTGTTTTTT	CASSPQYGRTGELFF
NA	TRBV6-2/TRBV6-3	NA	14	TRBJ1-2	TGTGCCAGCAGAAGTCCCGGGACATCCTATGGCTACACCTTC	CASRSPGTSYGYTF
NA	TRBV7-2	TRBD1	15	TRBJ1-6	TGTGCCAGCAGCCTCGGGACAGGGTCATCGGCACCCCTCCACTTT	CASSLGTGSSAPLHF
NA	TRBV27	NA	12	TRBJ1-5	TGTGCCAGCAGTGGGGGGGATCAGCCCCAGCATTTT	CASSGGDQPQHF
NA	TRBV4-1	TRBD2	19	TRBJ2-3	TGCGCCAGCAGCCAAGATCGCAATAGCGGGGGGGCATCAGCAGATACGCAGTATTTT	CASSQDRNSGGASADTQYF
NA	TRBV18	TRBD2	17	TRBJ2-1	TGTGCCAGCTCACCACCGACTAGCATCGGCGCCTACAATGAGCAGTTCTTC	CASSPPTSIGAYNEQFF
NA	TRBV7-2	NA	16	TRBJ2-5	TGTGCCAGCAGCTTAGTTGGGGGGTCGAGGGGAGAGACCCAGTACTTC	CASSLVGGSRGETQYF
NA	TRBV5-6	NA	16	TRBJ2-3	TGTGCCAGCAGCATATTAACAGATTACTCCACAGATACGCAGTATTTT	CASSILTDYSTDTQYF
once	TRBV4-2	TRBD2	21	TRBJ2-1	TGTGCCAGCAGCCAGGTACCTCGGACTAGCGAGACCCCCACATCACAGGATGAGCAGTTCTTC	CASSQVPRTSETPTSQDEQFF
few	TRBV7-2	TRBD2	16	TRBJ2-1	TGTGCCAGCAGCTTATACGGGACTAGCGGGAGTAATGAGCAGTTCTTC	CASSLYGTSGSNEQFF
few	TRBV9	NA	14	TRBJ2-3	TGTGCCAGCAGCGTAGGACCGCTCCCGGATACGCAGTATTTT	CASSVGPLPDTQYF
NA	TRBV5-1	NA	15	TRBJ2-3	TGCGCCAGCAGCTTGGAGGCCTATAGCACAGATACGCAGTATTTT	CASSLEAYSTDTQYF
NA	TRBV6-2/TRBV6-3	TRBD2	17	TRBJ2-1	TGTGCCAGCAGTATAAGGAGGACTAGTGTAACCTACAATGAGCAGTTCTTC	CASSIRRTSVTYNEQFF
many	TRBV4-1	TRBD1	16	TRBJ2-1	TGCGCCAGCAGCCAAGGTCGGGGACAGGGGTACAATGAGCAGTTCTTC	CASSQGRGQGYNEQFF
few	TRBV5-1	TRBD1	16	TRBJ2-1	TGCGCCAGCAGCTTGGCTTTGGGACAGGGGCATAATGAGCAGTTCTTC	CASSLALGQGHNEQFF